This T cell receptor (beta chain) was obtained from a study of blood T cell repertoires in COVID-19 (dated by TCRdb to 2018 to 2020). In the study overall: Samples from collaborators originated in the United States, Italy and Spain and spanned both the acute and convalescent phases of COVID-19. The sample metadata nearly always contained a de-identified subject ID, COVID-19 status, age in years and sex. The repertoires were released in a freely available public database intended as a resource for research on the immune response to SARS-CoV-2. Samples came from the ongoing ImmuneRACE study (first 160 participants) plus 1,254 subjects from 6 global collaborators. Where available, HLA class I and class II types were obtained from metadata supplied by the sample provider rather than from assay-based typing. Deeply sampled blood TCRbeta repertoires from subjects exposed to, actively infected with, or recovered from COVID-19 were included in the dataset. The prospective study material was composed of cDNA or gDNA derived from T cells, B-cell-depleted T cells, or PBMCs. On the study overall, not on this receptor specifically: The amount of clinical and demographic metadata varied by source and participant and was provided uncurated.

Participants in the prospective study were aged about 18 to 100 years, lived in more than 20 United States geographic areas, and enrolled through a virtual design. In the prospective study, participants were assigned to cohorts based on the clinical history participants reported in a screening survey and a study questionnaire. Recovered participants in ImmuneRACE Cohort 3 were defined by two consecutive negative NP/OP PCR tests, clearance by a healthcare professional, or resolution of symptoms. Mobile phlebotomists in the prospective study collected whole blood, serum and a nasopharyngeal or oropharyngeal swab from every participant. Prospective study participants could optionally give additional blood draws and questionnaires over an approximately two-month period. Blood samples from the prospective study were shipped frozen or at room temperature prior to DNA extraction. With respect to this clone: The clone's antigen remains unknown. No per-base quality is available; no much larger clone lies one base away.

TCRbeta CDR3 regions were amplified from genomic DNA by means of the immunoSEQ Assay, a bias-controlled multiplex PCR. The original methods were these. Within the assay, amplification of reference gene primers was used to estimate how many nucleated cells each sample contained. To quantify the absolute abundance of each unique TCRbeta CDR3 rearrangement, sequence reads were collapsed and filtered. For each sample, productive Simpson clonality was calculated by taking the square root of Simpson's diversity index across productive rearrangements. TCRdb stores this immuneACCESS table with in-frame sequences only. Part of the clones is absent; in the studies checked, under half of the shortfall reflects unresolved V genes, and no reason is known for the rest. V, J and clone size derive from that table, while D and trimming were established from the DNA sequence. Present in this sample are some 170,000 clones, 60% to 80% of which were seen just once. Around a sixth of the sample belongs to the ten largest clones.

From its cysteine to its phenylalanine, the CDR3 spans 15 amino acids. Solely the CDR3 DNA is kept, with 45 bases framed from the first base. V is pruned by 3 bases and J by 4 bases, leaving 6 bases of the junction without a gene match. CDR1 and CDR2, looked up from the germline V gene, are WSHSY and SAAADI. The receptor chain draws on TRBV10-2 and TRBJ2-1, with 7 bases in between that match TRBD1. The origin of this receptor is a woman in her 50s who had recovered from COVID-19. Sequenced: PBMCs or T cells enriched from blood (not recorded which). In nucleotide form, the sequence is TGCGCCAGCAGTGAATTAGGGACAGTGTACAATGAGCAGTTCTTC. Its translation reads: CASSELGTVYNEQFF.